Shown below are 3 T cell receptor beta chains from a single sample sequenced in a study of response to subunit inactivated influenza vaccine. In TCRdb, the RT-PCR reads were re-called with MiXCR into one record per CDR3 protein. The sample carries more than 500,000 distinct CDR3 sequences, 11% recorded once. This sample was also put to use in a study of T cells expressing NK-cell markers. As reported in that work: cDNA encoding TCR beta was synthesized via 5'RACE template switching incorporating UMIs.

The material was PBMCs from blood, obtained on the day of vaccination. The receptors stem from a man aged 45-60 years who received an inactivated influenza vaccine.

This clonotype appeared a few times. The rearrangement uses TRBV4-1 and TRBJ2-3; D is ambiguous. CDR3 length equals 14 residues. V was shortened by 0 bases and J by 3 bases, with 7 bases between the two germline ends. Germline assignment: CDR1 MGHRA and CDR2 YSYEKL. This CDR3 is CASSQDPDTDTQYF. CDR3 sequence (DNA): TGCGCCAGCAGCCAAGACCCCGATACAGATACGCAGTATTTT.

This clonotype showed up many times. The V and J genes are TRBV7-2 and TRBJ2-2, with D uncertain. This CDR3 is built from 13 residues. With 6 bases removed from V and 4 bases from J, the gap between germline ends came to 9 bases. Germline V gives CDR1 SGHTA, CDR2 FQGNSA. The CDR3 reads CASSLTSTGELFF. CDR3 in DNA: TGTGCCAGCAGTTTAACCTCCACCGGGGAGCTGTTTTTT.

The rearrangement joins TRBV6-1 to TRBJ2-5, with a possible D match to TRBD1 (7 bases). The CDR3 consists of 13 residues. Germline V gene data show CDR1 as MNHNS and CDR2 as SASEGT. Trimming stripped 11 bases from V and 5 bases from J, with 18 bases between. CDR3 coding DNA: TGTGCCCCACAAGGAGGGGGCGCCGAGACCCAGTACTTC. Its translation: CAPQGGGAETQYF.